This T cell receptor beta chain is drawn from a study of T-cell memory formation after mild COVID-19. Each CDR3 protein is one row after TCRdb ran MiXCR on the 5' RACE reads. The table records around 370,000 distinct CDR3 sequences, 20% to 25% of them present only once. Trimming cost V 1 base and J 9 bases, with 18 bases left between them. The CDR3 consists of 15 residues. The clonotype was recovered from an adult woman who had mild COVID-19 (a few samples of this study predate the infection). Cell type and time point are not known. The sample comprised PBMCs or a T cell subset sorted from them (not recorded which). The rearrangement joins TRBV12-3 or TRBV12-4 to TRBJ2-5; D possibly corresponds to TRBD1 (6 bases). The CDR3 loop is CASSLVTNRVTAQYF. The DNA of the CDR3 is TGTGCCAGCAGTTTAGTGACAAACAGGGTAACTGCCCAGTACTTC.